This record covers a single T cell receptor beta chain. No antigen is known for it. Trimming took off 0 bases at V and 1 base at J, with 6 bases between the two ends. The germline V gene has CDR1 MNHEY and CDR2 SMNVEV (reference sequence). The CDR3 has 15 residues. TCRdb passed the 5' RACE reads through MiXCR, listing each CDR3 protein once. The table lists roughly 100,000 distinct CDR3 sequences, less than 25% of them singletons, with 9% to 15% in the top ten. This sample was included in a study of CD8 T cells in ankylosing spondylitis. Study-wide findings and caveats: With a CD8+ phenotype, disease-linked clones were relatively rare in peripheral blood. Characteristic, it appeared, of ankylosing spondylitis blood was a TCR beta motif of eight highly homologous variants. Existing reports had already noted some motif variants in reactive arthritis synovial fluid and blood.

Sequencing used synovial fluid, either unsorted or a sorted T cell fraction (not recorded which). The chain uses TRBV27 and TRBJ2-2, with D uncertain. This receptor was taken from a male donor with ankylosing spondylitis. CDR3 DNA sequence: TGTGCCAGCAGTTTATCCCAGCTGAACACCGGGGAGCTGTTTTTT. It is translated as CASSLSQLNTGELFF.